This T cell receptor beta chain was observed in a study of T cell clonality in common variable immunodeficiency (dated by TCRdb to between 2015 and 2017). Broad study findings and their caveats: Despite equal DNA input, controls averaged approximately 88,000 unique sequences per sample versus about 31,547 in CVID samples. According to the authors, figuring out what caused the increased clonality in CVID would require sequencing the repertoires of T cell subpopulations. Fewer TCRbeta clones were shared among CVID subjects than among healthy controls (p < 0.0001). Correlations between repertoire features and clinical complications were limited by patient heterogeneity within the CVID cohort. TCRbeta clonality was higher in CVID subjects than in healthy controls (t-test p = 0.018), and the increase was most characteristic of about a third of subjects. CVID TCRbeta sequences were reported to have fewer deletions and N-nucleotide insertions and to lack highly modified clones with 13 or more V deletions.

At the junction V is shortened by 7 bases and J by 5 bases; bases outside the gene matches: 7. The germline V gene specifies SNHLY as CDR1 and FYNNEI as CDR2. Including the terminal cysteine and phenylalanine, the CDR3 comprises 14 residues. Of the CDR3's DNA, 33 bases were read; they are in frame from base 1. Both CVID patients and healthy controls were predominantly of Caucasian heritage. Heparinized peripheral whole blood samples of 5 to 8 ml were collected from each donor. Genomic DNA from adults with common variable immune deficiency (CVID) and from healthy adult controls was used to sequence TCRbeta CDR3 repertoires. There were 22 healthy adult volunteers in the control group (around twelve female and approximately ten male), ranging in age from about 20 to 75 years, with a mean age of nearly 35. Diluted blood was density-centrifuged over Hypaque 1077 or Ficoll-Paque to isolate peripheral blood mononuclear cells. Genomic DNA was extracted from unsorted mononuclear cells by Qiagen column purification or by a centrifugation-based method.

For sequencing input, CVID and control samples contributed equivalent amounts of genomic DNA. For every sample, a 60 bp segment covering the rearranged TCRbeta CDR3 region was amplified and then sequenced. The immunoSEQ assay, a bias-corrected multiplex PCR combined with high-throughput sequencing, was used to amplify TCRbeta. On the authors' methods: Every unique nucleotide sequence counted as a clone and was annotated with V, D and J genes, copy number and frequency. Sequences were labeled productive if in frame, and non-productive if out of frame or containing stop codons. Clonality was calculated from Shannon's entropy as previously described. The predicted amino acid sequences of productive clones were used to derive mean CDR3 Kyte-Doolittle hydropathy. The R hclust function was used to hierarchically cluster scaled V gene usage with Manhattan distance and complete linkage. Sharing of clones by CDR3 amino acid sequence was evaluated through resampling of 12 repertoires per group over 100 rounds. The repertoires were screened for around 70 published EBV-specific TCRbeta sequences and a few hundred published CMV-specific TCRbeta sequences. After two CVID samples that produced fewer than 10,000 sequences were dropped from the analysis, some 42 CVID repertoires remained. TCRdb stores this immuneACCESS table with in-frame sequences only. Part of the clones is absent; in the studies checked, under half of the shortfall reflects unresolved V genes, and no reason is known for the rest. V and J calls and clone size are as listed in that table; D and trimming were resolved from the DNA. The sample comprises about 40,000 clones, and every one was counted more than once. Of the sample, 3% to 4.5% falls within the top ten clones.

There are many counts of this clone. Its antigen specificity is not known. The read is 3 residues too short to cover the CDR3 end, so that end is filled in from the germline J gene. This TCR was recovered from a person aged 18-69 years in good health. Sequenced material: peripheral blood mononuclear cells. The chain is made from TRBV2 and TRBJ2-3; TRBD2 matches 9 bases in the middle. The encoded CDR3 is CASKSSGKGDTQYF. CDR3 bases read: TGTGCCAGCAAATCTAGCGGGAAGGGAGATACG.